Below, one TCR beta chain is given with its context. Antigen: not known. The entry originates in a study of radiotherapy plus CTLA-4 blockade in lung cancer. The overall study: Disease control was seen in approximately 31% of patients, objective responses in about 18%.

Study results and caveats: Expansion of tumor-derived TCR clones was observed in blood after radiotherapy plus ipilimumab.

Produced via immunoSEQ multiplex PCR; TCRdb's table is partial and in-frame only. The profile shows approximately 98,000 clones, around four fifths of them singletons. The CDR3 contains 16 residues. Germline CDR1 reads MNHEY; CDR2 reads SMNVEV (reference sequence). V was pared by 5 bases and J by 3 bases, with 6 bases of the junction left unmatched. The sample was peripheral blood, taken from a patient treated with radiotherapy plus ipilimumab. The genes are TRBV27 and TRBJ2-5; 13 bases fit TRBD2. The receptor's source is a human donor with non-small cell lung cancer who had a partial response to radiotherapy plus ipilimumab. CDR3 sequence: CASSQRGLAGKETQYF. Written as DNA, the CDR3 is TGTGCCAGCAGTCAAAGGGGACTAGCGGGAAAAGAGACCCAGTACTTC.